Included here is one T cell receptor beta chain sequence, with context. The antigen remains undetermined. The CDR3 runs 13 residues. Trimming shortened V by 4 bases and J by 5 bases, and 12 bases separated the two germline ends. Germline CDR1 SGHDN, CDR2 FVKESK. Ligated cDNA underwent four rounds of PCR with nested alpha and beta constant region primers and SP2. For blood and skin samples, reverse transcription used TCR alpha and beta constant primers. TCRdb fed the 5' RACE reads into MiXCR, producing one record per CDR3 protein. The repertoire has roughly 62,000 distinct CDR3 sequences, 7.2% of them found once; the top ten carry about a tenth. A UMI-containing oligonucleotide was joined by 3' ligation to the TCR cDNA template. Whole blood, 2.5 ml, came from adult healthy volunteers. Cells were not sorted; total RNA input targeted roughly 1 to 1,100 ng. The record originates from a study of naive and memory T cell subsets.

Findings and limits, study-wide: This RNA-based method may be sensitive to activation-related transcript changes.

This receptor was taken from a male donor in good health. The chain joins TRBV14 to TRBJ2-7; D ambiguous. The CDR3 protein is CASSLVFYNEQYF. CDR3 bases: TGTGCCAGCAGCCTGGTGTTCTACAACGAGCAGTACTTC.